This T cell receptor (beta chain) was observed in a study of OX40 agonist ivuxolimab in advanced cancers. Overall study context: Patients with hepatocellular carcinoma, melanoma, renal cell or head and neck cancer made up the dose-escalation patients. Three dose-escalation patients had partial responses: one with hepatocellular carcinoma and two with cutaneous melanoma.

The CDR3 spans 16 residues. The assay was immunoSEQ multiplex PCR, and TCRdb's table has in-frame clones only and misses some. This table has tens of thousands of clones, around 89% appearing once. V is TRBV21-1 and J is TRBJ2-3; no DNA check was done on the table's D call, TRBD1. TRBV21-1 is given as a pseudogene. The sequencing used CD4+ or CD8+ T cells sorted from blood, collected in a trial of the OX40 agonist ivuxolimab. This TCR was sampled from an adult with an advanced solid tumor such as melanoma, head and neck, liver or kidney cancer. CDR3 DNA sequence: TGTGCCAGCAGCATACGGACAGGGCATGTTGGAGATACGCAGTATTTT. Protein: CASSIRTGHVGDTQYF.